The present T cell receptor beta chain was sequenced within a study of shared clonotypes between healthy human individuals. Findings of the study overall: Donors were few, which limited the genetic and exposure-history diversity represented. Some clonotypes were shared by all four sorted-subset donors, while others were not shared. The non-shared ones had lower generation probabilities than the shared ones. With several donors compared, approximately 5.5% of naive CD4 clonotypes were shared.

Comments on this clone: The antigen is unknown.

Deep-level running was used for the assay. Clones were read by immunoSEQ multiplex PCR, and TCRdb kept only the in-frame ones, dropping some. The sample lists 2 million to 2.5 million clones; just under 95% were seen once. The sequence was obtained from a man younger than 30 in good health. Some clones in this sample may be carry-over from other donors' samples. What was sequenced was naive CD4+ T cells from PBMCs. Subset of the sample: CD45RA+ positively selected.

Here the CDR3 reads CASSQVAGTNEQFF. The CDR3 nucleotides read TGCGCCAGCAGCCAAGTAGCAGGTACCAATGAGCAGTTCTTC. This rearrangement joins TRBV4-1 to TRBJ2-1, with D uncertain. This CDR3 spans 14 amino acids. Trimming removed 1 base from V and 6 bases from J, with 10 bases in between. Germline V gene data show CDR1 as MGHRA and CDR2 as YSYEKL.